A selection of T cell receptor beta chains follows, all from one sample in a study of regulatory T cells in long-lasting Graves disease. MiXCR was run by TCRdb on the multiplex PCR reads, yielding one entry per CDR3 protein. Here the sample spans around 420,000 distinct CDR3 sequences, around 15% being singletons. The sample in question was peripheral blood mononuclear cells (PBMCs), obtained at new diagnosis, from a patient treated with antithyroid drugs. These receptors were taken from a female donor with Graves disease. Each CDR3 is given with its conserved first and last residue. Each record gives: CDR3 DNA, CDR3 protein, clone size, J gene, V gene, D gene. D genes are given only for firm matches. A row's size may be missing; if present it is once, few, many or a size class.

DNA: TGTGCCAGCAGCCCGGGATGGGGTAGCAATGAGCAGTTCTTC; CDR3: CASSPGWGSNEQFF; size: many; J: TRBJ2-1; V: TRBV7-9; D: -
DNA: TGTGCCAGCGTTATCGACCGAGGGGTAGGCTACGAGCAGTACTTC; CDR3: CASVIDRGVGYEQYF; size: many; J: TRBJ2-7; V: TRBV7-9; D: -
DNA: TGTGCCAGCATCAACCCCTGGGCTGGAATGACTGAAGCTTTCTTT; CDR3: CASINPWAGMTEAFF; size: -; J: TRBJ1-1; V: TRBV5-5; D: -
DNA: TGTGCCAGCAGTTACTCGACATACGAGCAGTACTTC; CDR3: CASSYSTYEQYF; size: many; J: TRBJ2-7; V: TRBV6-2/TRBV6-3; D: -
DNA: TGTGCCAGCAGTACCCTGACTAGCGGAGGCTACGAGCAGTACTTC; CDR3: CASSTLTSGGYEQYF; size: few; J: TRBJ2-7; V: TRBV27; D: TRBD2
DNA: TGTGCCAGCAGTTATTGGTCTGTTGGCGGGAGCACTTCCGAGCGGTACTTC; CDR3: CASSYWSVGGSTSERYF; size: few; J: TRBJ2-7; V: TRBV6-9; D: TRBD2
DNA: TGTGCCAGCAGTAGGTTGACGGATCAAGAGACCCAGTACTTC; CDR3: CASSRLTDQETQYF; size: once; J: TRBJ2-5; V: TRBV7-2; D: -
DNA: TGTGCCAGCAGCTTAGGGTCGGGACAAATCTCCTACGAGCAGTACTTC; CDR3: CASSLGSGQISYEQYF; size: many; J: TRBJ2-7; V: TRBV11-2; D: -
DNA: TGTGCCAGCAGCCCCACGGAGAGCACCGGGGAGCTGTTTTTT; CDR3: CASSPTESTGELFF; size: few; J: TRBJ2-2; V: TRBV7-9; D: -
DNA: TGTGCCAGCAGGGGCCGGGACTCAATCCCGTACTTC; CDR3: CASRGRDSIPYF; size: many; J: TRBJ2-5; V: TRBV7-3; D: -
DNA: TGTGCCAGCAGTTTGGGAGGGAGTAATTCACCCCTCCACTTT; CDR3: CASSLGGSNSPLHF; size: many; J: TRBJ1-6; V: TRBV12-3/TRBV12-4; D: -
DNA: TGTGCCAGCGTAACGGGGCTAGCGGGAGGGCCGCCCTACAATGAGCAGTTCTTC; CDR3: CASVTGLAGGPPYNEQFF; size: many; J: TRBJ2-1; V: TRBV12-3/TRBV12-4; D: TRBD2
DNA: TGTGCCAGCAGTTTAACTAGCGGGAGTCTGGATACGCAGTATTTT; CDR3: CASSLTSGSLDTQYF; size: many; J: TRBJ2-3; V: TRBV2; D: TRBD2
DNA: TGCAGTGCTAGAGATCTGGGGTTACGTTACAATGAGCAGTTCTTC; CDR3: CSARDLGLRYNEQFF; size: many; J: TRBJ2-1; V: TRBV20-1; D: -
DNA: TGTGCCAGCAGCCAAGGCGGGGGGGACACTGAAGCTTTCTTT; CDR3: CASSQGGGDTEAFF; size: many; J: TRBJ1-1; V: TRBV3-1; D: -
DNA: TGTGCCAGCAGCTTGCAGTGGGAGGGGGTGCAGTTCTTC; CDR3: CASSLQWEGVQFF; size: many; J: TRBJ2-1; V: TRBV7-3; D: -
DNA: TGTGCCAGCAAAAGGGACCAAGAGACCCAGTACTTC; CDR3: CASKRDQETQYF; size: many; J: TRBJ2-5; V: TRBV6-1; D: -
DNA: TGTGCCAGCAGACATAGCGGGAGGGGTAATGAGCAGTTCTTC; CDR3: CASRHSGRGNEQFF; size: many; J: TRBJ2-1; V: TRBV12-3/TRBV12-4; D: TRBD2
DNA: TGCAGTGCTATAAATACAAGCCCCTACTATGGCTACACCTTC; CDR3: CSAINTSPYYGYTF; size: many; J: TRBJ1-2; V: TRBV20-1; D: -
DNA: TGCGCCAGCAGTGATCCCGGTAGGGGAGGCCACGAGCAGTACTTC; CDR3: CASSDPGRGGHEQYF; size: -; J: TRBJ2-7; V: TRBV10-1; D: -
DNA: TGCAGCGTTGATACGGGGCTGTGGCGGGACGCTAGCACAGATACGCAGTATTTT; CDR3: CSVDTGLWRDASTDTQYF; size: many; J: TRBJ2-3; V: TRBV29-1; D: -
DNA: TGCAGTGCTAGAGAGGGTAGCGGGAGTATCCACGAGCAGTACTTC; CDR3: CSAREGSGSIHEQYF; size: many; J: TRBJ2-7; V: TRBV20-1; D: TRBD2
DNA: TGTGCCAGCAGTGTGAAGTTCAATCAGCCCCAGCATTTT; CDR3: CASSVKFNQPQHF; size: many; J: TRBJ1-5; V: TRBV28; D: -
DNA: TGTGCCAGCAGATTAGCGGGACACCAAGAGACCCAGTACTTC; CDR3: CASRLAGHQETQYF; size: many; J: TRBJ2-5; V: TRBV27; D: TRBD2
DNA: TGTGCCTGGAGTGTAACAGGGATCTATGGCTACACCTTC; CDR3: CAWSVTGIYGYTF; size: many; J: TRBJ1-2; V: TRBV30; D: -
DNA: TGTGCCAGCAGTCCCGAGGACCCTGTCGAGACCCAGTACTTC; CDR3: CASSPEDPVETQYF; size: -; J: TRBJ2-5; V: TRBV28; D: -
DNA: TGTGCCAGCAGTGAATGGTGGAGCAATCAGCCCCAGCATTTT; CDR3: CASSEWWSNQPQHF; size: many; J: TRBJ1-5; V: TRBV2; D: -
DNA: TGTGCCAGCAGTCCATTCTATCAGGGGACTCCTTATGGCTACACCTTC; CDR3: CASSPFYQGTPYGYTF; size: -; J: TRBJ1-2; V: TRBV27; D: -
DNA: TGTGCCAGCAGTACCCTCCGGGGCCAAGAAGAGACCCAGTACTTC; CDR3: CASSTLRGQEETQYF; size: many; J: TRBJ2-5; V: TRBV6-2/TRBV6-3; D: -
DNA: TGTGCCAGCAGCTTCCCATTTTCGTCGGGTAATTCACCCCCCCACTTT; CDR3: CASSFPFSSGNSPPHF; size: few; J: TRBJ1-6; V: TRBV7-9; D: -
DNA: TGTGCCATCGGACAGGGGCTATTCTCAGATGAAGCTTTCTTT; CDR3: CAIGQGLFSDEAFF; size: many; J: TRBJ1-1; V: TRBV2; D: TRBD1
DNA: TGTGCCAGCAGCACCGGGACAGGGAGAGATGGCTACACCTTC; CDR3: CASSTGTGRDGYTF; size: -; J: TRBJ1-2; V: TRBV6-1; D: TRBD1
DNA: TGTGCCACCGTGGGACCGTTCTATGCTTTCTTT; CDR3: CATVGPFYAFF; size: -; J: TRBJ1-1; V: TRBV19; D: -
DNA: TGTGCCAGCAGTTACGGGCCGAGCCAGGGCTATGGCTACACCTTC; CDR3: CASSYGPSQGYGYTF; size: many; J: TRBJ1-2; V: TRBV6-5; D: -
DNA: TGCGCCAGCAGCCAACACCCTCTAATTACAGGGAACACTGAAGCTTTCTTT; CDR3: CASSQHPLITGNTEAFF; size: many; J: TRBJ1-1; V: TRBV4-3; D: -
DNA: TGCAGTGCTAGGGAGGGACAGCTAAATCAGCCCCAGCATTTT; CDR3: CSAREGQLNQPQHF; size: many; J: TRBJ1-5; V: TRBV20-1; D: TRBD1
DNA: TGTGCCAGCGAGATTACTAGCACAGATACGCAGTATTTT; CDR3: CASEITSTDTQYF; size: few; J: TRBJ2-3; V: TRBV12-3/TRBV12-4; D: -
DNA: TGTGCCAGCAGTTCATTCCTTAACTATGGCTACACCTTC; CDR3: CASSSFLNYGYTF; size: many; J: TRBJ1-2; V: TRBV27; D: -
DNA: TGCGCCAGCAGTGAGTGGAGTCTGACTAGCGGGGGGCTCAGGAACTACAATGAGCAGTTCTTC; CDR3: CASSEWSLTSGGLRNYNEQFF; size: many; J: TRBJ2-1; V: TRBV10-2; D: TRBD2
DNA: TGCGCCAGCAGCGTACAGTCCAACAATCAGCCCCAGCATTTT; CDR3: CASSVQSNNQPQHF; size: -; J: TRBJ1-5; V: TRBV5-1; D: -
DNA: TGTGCCAGCAGTTTGGGCAGGGGGCCTGGCTACACCTTC; CDR3: CASSLGRGPGYTF; size: few; J: TRBJ1-2; V: TRBV28; D: TRBD1
DNA: TGTGCCAGCAGTTCTACCCGGACAGCTACCGGTGAAGCTTTCTTT; CDR3: CASSSTRTATGEAFF; size: many; J: TRBJ1-1; V: TRBV25-1; D: -
DNA: TGTGCCATCAGTGAATCCAAGGGGAATCCCTACGAGCAGTACTTC; CDR3: CAISESKGNPYEQYF; size: many; J: TRBJ2-7; V: TRBV10-3; D: -
DNA: TGTGCTAGTGGTTTGGAAACAGCTAATCAGCCCCAGCATTTT; CDR3: CASGLETANQPQHF; size: many; J: TRBJ1-5; V: TRBV12-5; D: -
DNA: TGTGCCAGCAGAGCGGGAGGGCCGAAGGATGAGCAGTTCTTC; CDR3: CASRAGGPKDEQFF; size: many; J: TRBJ2-1; V: TRBV28; D: TRBD2
DNA: TGTGCCAGCAGTTTATCGATGGCAACTAATGAAAAACTGTTTTTT; CDR3: CASSLSMATNEKLFF; size: many; J: TRBJ1-4; V: TRBV27; D: -
DNA: TGCAGTGCCGCGGGACACACTAACCCAGATACGCAGTATTTT; CDR3: CSAAGHTNPDTQYF; size: many; J: TRBJ2-3; V: TRBV20-1; D: -
DNA: TGTGACAGCAGTTACGCAGGGAGCTATGGCTACACCTTC; CDR3: CDSSYAGSYGYTF; size: -; J: TRBJ1-2; V: TRBV6-5; D: -
DNA: TGTGCCAGCAGTGCACCACAGGGGAGCACAGATACGCAGTATTTT; CDR3: CASSAPQGSTDTQYF; size: many; J: TRBJ2-3; V: TRBV2; D: TRBD1
DNA: TGCGCCAGCAGCTTACTGACAGGGGGCCTCGATGAGCAGTTCTTC; CDR3: CASSLLTGGLDEQFF; size: many; J: TRBJ2-1; V: TRBV5-1; D: TRBD1
DNA: TGTGCCAGCAGTTCGGGGGGTGCTCCTCCTAACTATGGCTACACCTTC; CDR3: CASSSGGAPPNYGYTF; size: -; J: TRBJ1-2; V: TRBV12-3/TRBV12-4; D: -
DNA: TGCGCCAGCCACCGGGGGGACGAGCAGTACTTC; CDR3: CASHRGDEQYF; size: many; J: TRBJ2-7; V: TRBV5-1; D: TRBD2
DNA: TGTGCCAGCAGTCCTAGCGGGAGTATGTCCGGGGGGGAGCTGTTTTTT; CDR3: CASSPSGSMSGGELFF; size: many; J: TRBJ2-2; V: TRBV12-3/TRBV12-4; D: TRBD2
DNA: TGTGCCAGCACAGGTTTGACGGGGGGCGACAATCAGCCCCAGCATTTT; CDR3: CASTGLTGGDNQPQHF; size: few; J: TRBJ1-5; V: TRBV6-1; D: -